This T cell receptor beta chain is from a study of T cells in Graves' hyperthyroidism and ophthalmopathy. TCR beta CDR3 region amplification was performed from RNA transcripts. The HTBI primer set drove a first-round RT-PCR of the TCR CDR3. TCRdb independently ran MiXCR on the multiplex PCR reads; one entry per CDR3 protein. The sample records over 200,000 distinct CDR3 sequences, roughly 14% being singletons. This clonotype was found many times. Germline values: CDR1 SQVTM, CDR2 ANQGSEA. V was trimmed by 6 bases and J by 7 bases, leaving 22 bases between them. This CDR3 comprises 15 residues. The V and J genes are TRBV29-1 and TRBJ2-1; either TRBD1 or TRBD2 may supply D (6 bases each). The sequence derives from a woman in her 40s with Graves' hyperthyroidism that later progressed to Graves' ophthalmopathy. Sample: blood. CDR3: CSVWGAGRNGNEQFF. For the CDR3, the DNA is TGCAGCGTCTGGGGGGCAGGGCGGAATGGGAATGAGCAGTTCTTC.